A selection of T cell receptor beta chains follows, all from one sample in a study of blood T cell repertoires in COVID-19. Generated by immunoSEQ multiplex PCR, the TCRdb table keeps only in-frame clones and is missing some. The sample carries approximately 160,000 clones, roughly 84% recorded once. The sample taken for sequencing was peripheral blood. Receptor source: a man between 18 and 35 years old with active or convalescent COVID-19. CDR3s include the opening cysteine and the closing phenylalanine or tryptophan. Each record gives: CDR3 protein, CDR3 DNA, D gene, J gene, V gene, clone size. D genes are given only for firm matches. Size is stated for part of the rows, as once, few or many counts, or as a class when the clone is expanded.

CDR3aa: CASRPPGQGRNQPQHF
CDR3nt: TGTGCCAGTAGACCCCCGGGACAGGGACGCAATCAGCCCCAGCATTTT
d_gene: TRBD1
j_gene: TRBJ1-5
v_gene: TRBV19
abundance: .

CDR3aa: CASSSTYGILYNEQFF
CDR3nt: TGTGCCAGCAGCTCCACCTACGGTATCCTCTACAATGAGCAGTTCTTC
d_gene: .
j_gene: TRBJ2-1
v_gene: TRBV7-2
abundance: once

CDR3aa: CASSWSREGGETQYF
CDR3nt: TGCGCCAGCAGCTGGAGCCGGGAGGGCGGGGAGACCCAGTACTTC
d_gene: TRBD2
j_gene: TRBJ2-5
v_gene: TRBV5-1
abundance: .

CDR3aa: CASTPGRDTEAFF
CDR3nt: TGTGCCAGCACCCCCGGGAGGGACACTGAAGCTTTCTTT
d_gene: .
j_gene: TRBJ1-1
v_gene: TRBV7-9
abundance: .

CDR3aa: CAWTGGTGAGRGYTF
CDR3nt: TGTGCCTGGACTGGAGGGACAGGGGCAGGAAGAGGCTACACCTTC
d_gene: TRBD1
j_gene: TRBJ1-2
v_gene: TRBV30
abundance: few

CDR3aa: CASSLGLAGDTGELFF
CDR3nt: TGCGCCAGCAGCTTGGGGCTAGCGGGGGACACCGGGGAGCTGTTTTTT
d_gene: TRBD2
j_gene: TRBJ2-2
v_gene: TRBV5-1
abundance: .

CDR3aa: CASSKGLVSEQYF
CDR3nt: TGTGCCAGCAGCAAGGGACTAGTGAGCGAGCAGTACTTC
d_gene: TRBD2
j_gene: TRBJ2-7
v_gene: TRBV7-2
abundance: .

CDR3aa: CASSTKSGSGSDTQYF
CDR3nt: TGTGCCAGCAGCACAAAGAGCGGGAGTGGATCAGATACGCAGTATTTT
d_gene: TRBD2
j_gene: TRBJ2-3
v_gene: TRBV5-4
abundance: .

CDR3aa: CASSRGQGETQYF
CDR3nt: TGTGCCAGCAGTCGTGGACAGGGAGAGACCCAGTACTTC
d_gene: TRBD1
j_gene: TRBJ2-5
v_gene: TRBV2
abundance: .

CDR3aa: CASSLEGGPGTSYEQYF
CDR3nt: TGTGCTAGCAGCTTAGAGGGCGGGCCCGGAACCTCCTACGAGCAGTACTTC
d_gene: .
j_gene: TRBJ2-7
v_gene: TRBV7-7
abundance: .

CDR3aa: CASSTPTSGSFDEQFF
CDR3nt: TGTGCCAGCAGCACCCCAACTAGCGGGAGTTTCGATGAGCAGTTCTTC
d_gene: TRBD2
j_gene: TRBJ2-1
v_gene: TRBV7-8
abundance: .